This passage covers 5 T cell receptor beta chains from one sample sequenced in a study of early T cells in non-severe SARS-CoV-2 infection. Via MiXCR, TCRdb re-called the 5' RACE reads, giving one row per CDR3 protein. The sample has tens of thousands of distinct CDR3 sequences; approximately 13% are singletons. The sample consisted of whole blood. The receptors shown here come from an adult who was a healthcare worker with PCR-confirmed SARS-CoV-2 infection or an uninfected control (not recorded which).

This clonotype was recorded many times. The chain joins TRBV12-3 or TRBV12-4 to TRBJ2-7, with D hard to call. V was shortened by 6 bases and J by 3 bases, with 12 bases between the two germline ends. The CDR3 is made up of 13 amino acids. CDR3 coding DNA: TGTGCCAGCAGCCCATCCGGTGACTACGAGCAGTACTTC. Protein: CASSPSGDYEQYF.

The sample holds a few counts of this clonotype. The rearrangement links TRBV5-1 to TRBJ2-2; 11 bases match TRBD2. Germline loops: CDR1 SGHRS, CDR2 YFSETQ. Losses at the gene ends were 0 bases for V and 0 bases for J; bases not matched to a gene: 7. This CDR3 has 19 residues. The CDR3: CASSLGLTSGNANTGELFF. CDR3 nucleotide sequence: TGCGCCAGCAGCTTGGGGCTGACTAGCGGGAACGCGAACACCGGGGAGCTGTTTTTT.

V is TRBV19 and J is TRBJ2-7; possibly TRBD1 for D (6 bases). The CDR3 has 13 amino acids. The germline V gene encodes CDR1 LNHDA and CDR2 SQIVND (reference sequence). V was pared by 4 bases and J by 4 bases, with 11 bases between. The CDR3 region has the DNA TGTGCCAGTAGTAGTCTACAGGGTTACGAGCAGTACTTC. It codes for CASSSLQGYEQYF.

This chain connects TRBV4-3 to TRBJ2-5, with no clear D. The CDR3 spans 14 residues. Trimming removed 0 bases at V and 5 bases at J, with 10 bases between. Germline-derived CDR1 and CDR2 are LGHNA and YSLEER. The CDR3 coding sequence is TGCGCCAGCAGCCAAGATGCAGCCGAGGAGACCCAGTACTTC. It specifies CASSQDAAEETQYF.

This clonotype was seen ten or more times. The CDR3 here is CASSLVLVTGELFF. The CDR3 DNA reads as TGTGCCAGCAGCTTAGTCTTGGTCACCGGGGAGCTGTTTTTT. The gene calls are TRBV7-2 and TRBJ2-2; D gene ambiguous. Trimming left V 1 base short and J 4 bases short, with 7 bases between. Looked up from germline, CDR1 is SGHTA and CDR2 is FQGNSA. The CDR3 is made up of 14 amino acids.